This T cell receptor beta chain was identified during a study of OX40 agonist ivuxolimab in advanced cancers. Study as a whole: Intravenous ivuxolimab was administered to patients every 2 weeks at 0.01 to 10 mg/kg. Every patient in dose escalation had hepatocellular carcinoma, melanoma, renal cell or head and neck cancer. One hepatocellular carcinoma and a couple of cutaneous melanoma patients partially responded.

Repertoires were generated with immunoSEQ multiplex PCR, while TCRdb's copy carries only in-frame clones and drops some. The sample gives approximately 74,000 clones, 70% to 90% of which show up once; over 0.25% is in the top ten. In germline, CDR1 is LGHNA, CDR2 YNFKEQ. Trimming stripped 0 bases from V and 6 bases from J, with 12 bases between. CDR3 length: 15 amino acids. The rearrangement joins TRBV4-2 to TRBJ1-5; no firm D call. The receptor was isolated from an adult with an advanced solid tumor such as melanoma, head and neck, liver or kidney cancer. The sequencing here drew on CD4+ or CD8+ T cells sorted from blood, taken in a trial of the OX40 agonist ivuxolimab. The CDR3 is CASSQDEWVVQPQHF. In DNA, the CDR3 is TGTGCCAGCAGCCAAGATGAGTGGGTGGTTCAGCCCCAGCATTTT.